The present TCR beta chain was sequenced within a study of identical twins. Germline lookup yields CDR1 SNHLY and CDR2 FYNNEI. V lost 2 bases, J lost 7 bases, and 12 bases lay in between. This CDR3 has 13 amino acids. TCRdb recomputed calls from the 5' RACE reads with MiXCR, one row per CDR3 protein. The data hold 500,000 or so distinct CDR3 sequences, with roughly an eighth observed a single time. The same sample was also used in a study of yellow fever vaccine responses in identical twins.

The origin of this receptor is a woman younger than 35 in good health. The chain is built from TRBV2 and TRBJ2-7; no clear D. Sequences were obtained from CD4+ T cells sorted from blood. The CDR3 sequence is CASSENRKGEQYF. The CDR3 coding sequence is TGTGCCAGCAGTGAAAACAGAAAAGGGGAGCAGTACTTC.